The source of this T cell receptor (beta chain) is a study of cytomegalovirus exposure and HLA in healthy donors. General observations from the study: The likely explanation for a cluster of highly shared sequence variants was sequencing artifact. An assumption of roughly uniform sequencing depth across donors underlay the presence/absence analyses. Immune exposure information comprised only CMV serostatus.

This CDR3 contains 14 residues. The germline V gene encodes CDR1 MNHNY and CDR2 SVGAGI (reference sequence). J was trimmed by 7 bases and V by 6 bases; bases with no gene match: 10. The PCR used 60 Vbeta and 13 Jbeta primers. Here immunoSEQ multiplex PCR was the method, and the copy in TCRdb shows in-frame clones only, minus some. Here the sample spans about 120,000 clones, 81% being singletons. In the case of this clone: Its antigen remains unidentified.

Donors sampled were nominally healthy, though unrecorded immune exposures were likely. The sequenced material came from PBMCs. The chain combines TRBV6-6 with TRBJ2-7, with TRBD2 matching 9 bases. This receptor was identified in a woman aged 40 to 50 in good health and CMV-seronegative. The CDR3 loop reads CASRSGSGRVEQYF. CDR3 bases: TGTGCCAGCAGAAGCGGTAGCGGGAGAGTTGAGCAGTACTTC.